Shown below are 21 T cell receptor beta chains from a single sample sequenced in a study of T cells in Graves' hyperthyroidism and ophthalmopathy. Amplification yielded TCR beta CDR3 regions, with RNA transcripts as the source. The study used the HTBI primer set for a first-round RT-PCR of the TCR CDR3. TCRdb itself ran the multiplex PCR reads through MiXCR, one entry per CDR3 protein. The sample lists 700,000 or so distinct CDR3 sequences; roughly 15% were seen once. Material for sequencing was blood. Every receptor here comes from a young man with Graves' hyperthyroidism.

Many counts were recorded for this clonotype. The chain links TRBV2 to TRBJ1-2; D is perhaps TRBD1 (5 bases). Trimming took off 11 bases at V and 8 bases at J, with 12 bases between the two ends. The germline CDR1 and CDR2 sequences are SNHLY and FYNNEI. The CDR3 runs to 10 residues. This CDR3 reads CASQGDGYTF. As DNA, the CDR3 is TGTGCCTCTCAGGGTGACGGCTACACCTTC. Complete variable domain (other parts from reference TRBV2 and TRBJ1-2): EPEVTQTPSHQVTQMGQEVILRCVPISNHLYFYWYRQILGQKVEFLVSFYNNEISEKSEIFDDQFSVERPDGSNFTLKIRSTKLEDSAMYFCASQGDGYTFGSGTRLTVV.

The chain couples TRBV7-2 to TRBJ2-7, with 10 bases aligning to TRBD2. Per the germline V gene, CDR1 is SGHTA and CDR2 is FQGNSA. The trim removed 5 bases at V and 1 base at J, leaving 5 bases unmatched. The length of the CDR3 is 15 residues. This CDR3 is CASSASGGFSYEQYF. The CDR3 coding sequence is TGTGCCAGCAGCGCTAGCGGGGGTTTTTCCTACGAGCAGTACTTC. The variable domain in full, with the rest retrieved from reference TRBV7-2 and TRBJ2-7, is GAGVSQSPSNKVTEKGKDVELRCDPISGHTALYWYRQSLGQGLEFLIYFQGNSAPDKSGLPSDRFSAERTGGSVSTLTIQRTQQEDSAVYLCASSASGGFSYEQYFGPGTRLTVT.

This clonotype has just a few counts. The chain carries TRBV30 and TRBJ2-1; 11 nucleotides line up with TRBD2. The CDR3 covers 14 residues. Losses at the gene ends were 7 bases for V and 7 bases for J; bases not matched to a gene: 9. Germline lookup yields CDR1 GTSNPN and CDR2 SVGIG (reference sequence). CDR3 DNA: TGTGCCTTTAGCTTAGCGGGAGGGTTGAATGAGCAGTTCTTC. It encodes CAFSLAGGLNEQFF.

This clonotype was seen ten or more times. The J gene is TRBJ2-5, the V gene TRBV28; D not certain. The germline V gene encodes CDR1 MDHEN and CDR2 SYDVKM. The V and J ends lost 6 bases and 5 bases respectively, with 10 bases between them. The CDR3 consists of 12 residues. In nucleotides, the CDR3 is TGTGCCAGCAGGGCGCATGATGAGACCCAGTACTTC. It yields the protein CASRAHDETQYF.

Comments on this clonotype: Given a much more abundant clone one base away, this may be a read error. V is TRBV6-1 and J is TRBJ1-5; TRBD1 is a possible D gene (5 bases). Per germline, CDR1 MNHNS and CDR2 SASEGT. The CDR3 is made up of 13 amino acids. The CDR3 nucleotides read TGTACCAGCAGTGATCGGAGGGGTGATCCCCAGCATTTT. Protein product: CTSSDRRGDPQHF.

This clonotype has only a few counts. V is TRBV20-1 and J is TRBJ2-3; 7 bases line up with TRBD1. Germline CDR1 and CDR2: DFQATT and SNEGSKA (reference sequence). The CDR3 is 17 amino acids. V lost 5 bases to trimming and J lost 3 bases; unmatched junction nucleotides: 17. In DNA, the CDR3 is TGCAGTGCTTCAACCCCATCAAGGGGGCGTCAGACAGATACGCAGTATTTT. It yields the protein CSASTPSRGRQTDTQYF.

The rearrangement uses TRBV9 and TRBJ1-5; D gene uncertain. The CDR3 runs to 13 residues. The V gene lost 2 bases and the J gene lost 4 bases, with 7 bases spanning the gap. Per germline, CDR1 SGDLS and CDR2 YYNGEE. The CDR3 here is CASSVQPNQPQHF. In DNA form, the CDR3 reads TGTGCCAGCAGCGTCCAACCAAATCAGCCCCAGCATTTT.

The chain links TRBV14 to TRBJ2-2; 9 nucleotides align to TRBD2. The V and J ends lost 3 bases and 7 bases, in that order; junction bases with no gene match: 3. The CDR3 consists of 14 residues. Germline lookup yields CDR1 SGHDN and CDR2 FVKESK. CDR3 sequence reads: CASSQGLAIGELFF. In DNA form, the CDR3 reads TGTGCCAGCAGCCAGGGACTAGCTATCGGGGAGCTGTTTTTT.

In its sample, this clonotype was seen a few times. The J gene is TRBJ2-7, the V gene TRBV20-1; D is perhaps TRBD1 or TRBD2 (5 bases each). CDR1 and CDR2 from the germline V gene are DFQATT and SNEGSKA (reference sequence). This CDR3 is built from 14 residues. V was shortened by 6 bases and J by 0 bases, with 15 bases between the two germline ends. The CDR3 region has the DNA TGCAGTGCCCTACCCGGGACGGTCTCCTACGAGCAGTACTTC. It yields the protein CSALPGTVSYEQYF.

The genes are TRBV10-3 and TRBJ1-5; tentatively, D is TRBD1 (5 bases). CDR1 is ENHRY, CDR2 SYGVKD, per germline. This CDR3 is 15 amino acids long. V lost 3 bases to trimming and J lost 3 bases, with 12 bases between them. The CDR3 spells CAISDGGRFNQPQHF. As DNA, the CDR3 is TGTGCCATCAGTGACGGGGGACGGTTCAATCAGCCCCAGCATTTT.

This clonotype has a count of ten or more. The rearrangement links TRBV2 to TRBJ2-3, with D perhaps matching TRBD1 (6 bases). The ends were cut back, 11 bases at V and 6 bases at J, with 15 bases in the middle. The CDR3 consists of 12 residues. Germline CDR1 and CDR2: SNHLY and FYNNEI. Here the CDR3 DNA reads TGTGCCGGACAACAGGGAAGGGATACGCAGTATTTT. Its translation: CAGQQGRDTQYF.

There are many counts of this clonotype. The gene calls are TRBV20-1 and TRBJ2-7; D perhaps matches TRBD2 (7 bases). V gave up 5 bases and J gave up 3 bases, with 14 bases separating them. The CDR3 covers 13 residues. The germline CDR1 and CDR2 sequences are DFQATT and SNEGSKA (reference sequence). In DNA, the CDR3 is TGCAGTGCTTCGGAGGGGGGGCGCTACGAGCAGTACTTC. Encoded protein: CSASEGGRYEQYF.

This clonotype appeared a few times. J is TRBJ2-7 and V is TRBV5-1, with 7 bases matching TRBD1. The CDR3 sequence is 13 residues long. CDR1 and CDR2 from the germline V gene are SGHRS and YFSETQ. V trimming: 1 base; J trimming: 6 bases; junction bases outside the gene matches: 4. CDR3 sequence: CASSLKGTAEQYF. The CDR3 region has the DNA TGCGCCAGCAGCTTGAAAGGGACAGCCGAGCAGTACTTC.

The V gene is TRBV27, the J gene TRBJ1-2, with D maybe TRBD1 (5 bases). This CDR3 contains 15 residues. Germline values: CDR1 MNHEY, CDR2 SMNVEV (reference sequence). V lost 6 bases and J lost 1, with 15 bases in between. CDR3 nucleotide sequence: TGTGCCAGCAGGCCCCGGGACCTGATTAACTATGGCTACACCTTC. Amino acids: CASRPRDLINYGYTF.

The gene calls are TRBV28 and TRBJ2-2, with D uncertain. This CDR3 is built from 17 residues. Germline loops: CDR1 MDHEN, CDR2 SYDVKM. V dropped 6 bases and J dropped 1 base, with 18 bases sitting between them. In DNA form, the CDR3 reads TGTGCCAGCAGCTCCTCCATGTTTGGGGAGAACACCGGGGAGCTGTTTTTT. Its protein is CASSSSMFGENTGELFF.

Many counts were recorded for this clonotype. The chain couples TRBV30 to TRBJ2-6; D gene ambiguous. This CDR3 contains 14 residues. Germline CDR1 is GTSNPN and CDR2 is SVGIG (reference sequence). V lost 1 base and J 4 bases, leaving 8 bases between the germline ends. CDR3 in DNA: TGTGCCTGGAGTGCCACCTCGGGGGCCAACGTCCTGACTTTC. It is translated as CAWSATSGANVLTF.

This clonotype was found many times. The chain combines TRBV7-9 with TRBJ2-1; D uncertain. The CDR3 is 15 residues long. The germline V gene has CDR1 SEHNR and CDR2 FQNEAQ (reference sequence). V lost 5 bases, J lost 8 bases, and 19 bases lay in between. The CDR3 is CASSIRSQELDEQFF. Here the CDR3 DNA reads TGTGCCAGCAGCATACGGTCCCAGGAACTCGATGAGCAGTTCTTC.

This clonotype has a handful of counts. V is TRBV30 and J is TRBJ2-7; D perhaps matches TRBD2 (6 bases). The CDR3 spans 14 residues. Germline values: CDR1 GTSNPN, CDR2 SVGIG (reference sequence). The V and J ends lost 2 bases and 0 bases respectively, with 11 bases between them. CDR3 DNA sequence: TGTGCCTGGAGTAACGGGGGAAGCTCCTACGAGCAGTACTTC. This translates into CAWSNGGSSYEQYF. Complete variable domain (other parts from reference TRBV30 and TRBJ2-7): SQTIHQWPATLVQPVGSPLSLECTVEGTSNPNLYWYRQAAGRGLQLLFYSVGIGQISSEVPQNLSASRPQDRQFILSSKKLLLSDSGFYLCAWSNGGSSYEQYFGPGTRLTVT.

CDR3 amino acids: CASSQERGNYGYTF. The CDR3 coding sequence is TGCGCCAGCAGCCAAGAAAGGGGGAACTATGGCTACACCTTC. V and J are TRBV4-3 and TRBJ1-2; possible D gene TRBD1, 6 bases. This CDR3 contains 14 residues. The germline gives CDR1 LGHNA, CDR2 YSLEER. Between the trimmed V and J ends, which lost 0 bases and 2 bases, there was a span of 7 bases.

V usage is TRBV5-6 and J usage is TRBJ2-2, with 8 bases identical to TRBD2. The V and J ends lost 4 bases and 4 bases, in that order; junction bases with no gene match: 6. This CDR3 has 15 amino acids. Germline V gene lookup returns CDR1 SGHDT and CDR2 YYEEEE. CDR3 amino acids: CASSPAGGPTGELFF. The CDR3 nucleotides read TGTGCCAGCAGCCCGGCGGGGGGCCCCACCGGGGAGCTGTTTTTT.

This clonotype was seen many times. The chain has TRBV3-1 and TRBJ2-1, with 14 positions matching TRBD2. V lost 4 bases to trimming and J lost 8 bases; unmatched junction nucleotides: 10. The germline V gene has CDR1 LGHDT and CDR2 YNNKEL (reference sequence). This CDR3 is 17 amino acids long. CDR3 residues: CASSPRLAGGPTHEQFF. The DNA for the CDR3 is TGTGCCAGCAGCCCTAGACTAGCGGGAGGGCCTACACATGAGCAGTTCTTC.